What follows are 9 T cell receptor beta chains derived from one specimen sequenced in a study of technical replicates of blood from a handful of donors. Data came from immunoSEQ multiplex PCR; TCRdb stores just in-frame clones and leaves some out. The data show about 98,000 clones, nearly 97% seen once. Sequencing was done on a sample of T cells isolated from PBMCs. Source of these receptors: a human donor in good health.

This clone was seen a single time. The genes are TRBV27 and TRBJ1-4, with D tentatively TRBD1 (6 bases). The CDR3 is 15 amino acids. Germline CDR1 MNHEY, CDR2 SMNVEV (reference sequence). V shed 8 bases and J shed 6 bases, with 19 bases lying between them. As DNA, the CDR3 is TGTGCCAGCCGAGCGTTACAGGGTACAGATGAAAAACTGTTTTTT. It translates to CASRALQGTDEKLFF.

The V and J genes are TRBV5-1 and TRBJ2-1, with D maybe TRBD2 (7 bases). The germline gives CDR1 SGHRS, CDR2 YFSETQ. This CDR3 has 15 amino acids. V was pared by 2 bases and J by 11 bases, with 20 bases between. The DNA of the CDR3 is TGCGCCAGCAGCTTTGGGGGGGGAGATCAGGGGAAGCAGTTCTTC. This translates into CASSFGGGDQGKQFF.

This chain joins TRBV19 and TRBJ1-1, with no clear D. The ends were cut back, 1 base at V and 3 bases at J, with 9 bases in the middle. The CDR3 is 14 amino acids. Germline CDR1 is LNHDA and CDR2 is SQIVND (reference sequence). This chain's CDR3 is CASSIGALDTEAFF. CDR3 nucleotide sequence: TGTGCCAGTAGTATAGGGGCTTTGGACACTGAAGCTTTCTTT. Full variable domain (missing parts from reference TRBV19 and TRBJ1-1): DGGITQSPKYLFRKEGQNVTLSCEQNLNHDAMYWYRQDPGQGLRLIYYSQIVNDFQKGDIAEGYSVSREKKESFPLTVTSAQKNPTAFYLCASSIGALDTEAFFGQGTRLTVV.

V gene TRBV7-9 combines with J gene TRBJ2-5; the match to TRBD1 covers 7 bases. CDR1 is SEHNR, CDR2 FQNEAQ, per germline (reference sequence). The V segment lost 6 bases and the J segment 4 bases; nucleotides outside the gene matches: 5. The CDR3 totals 13 residues. CDR3 residues: CASSSTGSETQYF. The CDR3 DNA follows: TGTGCCAGCAGTTCGACAGGGTCAGAGACCCAGTACTTC.

The chain couples TRBV28 to TRBJ2-1, with 13 bases aligning to TRBD2. Germline trimming cut 2 bases from V and 12 bases from J; bases unmatched to any gene: 10. This CDR3 is built from 16 residues. Germline loops: CDR1 MDHEN, CDR2 SYDVKM. CDR3 amino acids: CASSLNPGLAGSRQFF. The CDR3, as DNA: TGTGCCAGCAGTTTAAACCCGGGACTAGCGGGATCTCGGCAGTTCTTC.

CDR3 protein: CASSSLAGAGTGELFF. CDR3 sequence (DNA): TGTGCCAGCAGTTCCCTAGCGGGAGCGGGGACCGGGGAGCTGTTTTTT. The chain uses TRBV27 and TRBJ2-2; 10 bases are a match to TRBD2. Germline CDR1 MNHEY, CDR2 SMNVEV (reference sequence). After removal of 4 bases from V and 5 bases from J, the junction contained 7 bases not matched to a gene. This CDR3 is built from 16 residues.

This clone appeared once. This chain connects TRBV5-1 to TRBJ2-3; possible D gene TRBD2, 5 bases. CDR1 and CDR2 from the germline V gene are SGHRS and YFSETQ. Between the trimmed V and J ends, which lost 0 bases and 6 bases, there was a span of 5 bases. This CDR3 has 12 residues. This chain's CDR3 is CASSLGRDTQYF. CDR3 bases: TGCGCCAGCAGCTTGGGGAGGGATACGCAGTATTTT. Supplemented by reference TRBV5-1 and TRBJ2-3, the full variable domain reads KAGVTQTPRYLIKTRGQQVTLSCSPISGHRSVSWYQQTPGQGLQFLFEYFSETQRNKGNFPGRFSGRQFSNSRSEMNVSTLELGDSALYLCASSLGRDTQYFGPGTRLTVL.

This clone was observed a single time. The V call is TRBV11-3, the J call TRBJ2-7, with D possibly matching TRBD2 (6 bases). Trimming removed 5 bases from V and 2 bases from J, with 19 bases in between. Germline-derived CDR1 and CDR2 are SGHNT and YENEEA. The CDR3 is made up of 16 amino acids. The CDR3 sequence is CASSPISGGDPYEQYF. The CDR3, as DNA: TGTGCCAGCAGCCCGATTTCGGGCGGGGATCCCTACGAGCAGTACTTC.

The V and J genes are TRBV19 and TRBJ1-3; 8 nucleotides agree with TRBD1. The CDR3 covers 13 residues. The germline gives CDR1 LNHDA, CDR2 SQIVND (reference sequence). Trimming removed 8 bases from V and 9 bases from J; junction bases left unmatched: 9. Written as DNA, the CDR3 is TGTGCCAGTTCAGACAGGGGCGGATTCACCATATATTTT. Its protein is CASSDRGGFTIYF.